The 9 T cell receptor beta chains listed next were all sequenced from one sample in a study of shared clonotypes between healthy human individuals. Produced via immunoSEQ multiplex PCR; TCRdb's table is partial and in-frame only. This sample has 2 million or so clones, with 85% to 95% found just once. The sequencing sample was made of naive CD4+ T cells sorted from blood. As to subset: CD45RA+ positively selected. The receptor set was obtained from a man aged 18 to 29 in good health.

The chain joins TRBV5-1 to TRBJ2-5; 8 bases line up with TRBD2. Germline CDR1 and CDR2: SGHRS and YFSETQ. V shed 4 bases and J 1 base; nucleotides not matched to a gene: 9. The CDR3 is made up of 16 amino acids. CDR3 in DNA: TGCGCCAGCAGCAGGGCGGTACTAGCGGCCCAAGAGACCCAGTACTTC. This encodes CASSRAVLAAQETQYF.

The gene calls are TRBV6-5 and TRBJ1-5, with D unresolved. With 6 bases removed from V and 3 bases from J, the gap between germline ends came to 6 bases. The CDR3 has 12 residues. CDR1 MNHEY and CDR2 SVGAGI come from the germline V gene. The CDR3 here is CASRAPNQPQHF. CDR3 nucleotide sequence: TGTGCCAGCAGGGCCCCCAATCAGCCCCAGCATTTT.

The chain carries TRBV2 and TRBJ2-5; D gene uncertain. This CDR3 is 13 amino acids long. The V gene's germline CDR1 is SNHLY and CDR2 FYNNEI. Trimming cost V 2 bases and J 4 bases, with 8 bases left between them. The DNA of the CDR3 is TGTGCCAGCAGTGAACAGATCGGAGAGACCCAGTACTTC. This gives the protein CASSEQIGETQYF. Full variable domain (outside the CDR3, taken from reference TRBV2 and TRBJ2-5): EPEVTQTPSHQVTQMGQEVILRCVPISNHLYFYWYRQILGQKVEFLVSFYNNEISEKSEIFDDQFSVERPDGSNFTLKIRSTKLEDSAMYFCASSEQIGETQYFGPGTRLLVL.

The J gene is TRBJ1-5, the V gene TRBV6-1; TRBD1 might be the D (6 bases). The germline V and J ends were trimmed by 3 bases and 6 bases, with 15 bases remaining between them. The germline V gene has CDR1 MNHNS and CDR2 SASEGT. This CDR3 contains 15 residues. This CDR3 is CASSDPARGGQPQHF. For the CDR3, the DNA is TGTGCCAGCAGTGACCCGGCCAGAGGGGGTCAGCCCCAGCATTTT.

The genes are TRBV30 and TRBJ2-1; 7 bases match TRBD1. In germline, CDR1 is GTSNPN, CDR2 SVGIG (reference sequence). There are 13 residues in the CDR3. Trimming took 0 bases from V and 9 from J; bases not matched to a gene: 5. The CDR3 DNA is TGTGCCTGGAGTGTCACAGGGGACGGTGAGCAGTTCTTC. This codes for CAWSVTGDGEQFF. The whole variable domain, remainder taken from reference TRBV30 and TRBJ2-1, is SQTIHQWPATLVQPVGSPLSLECTVEGTSNPNLYWYRQAAGRGLQLLFYSVGIGQISSEVPQNLSASRPQDRQFILSSKKLLLSDSGFYLCAWSVTGDGEQFFGPGTRLTVL.

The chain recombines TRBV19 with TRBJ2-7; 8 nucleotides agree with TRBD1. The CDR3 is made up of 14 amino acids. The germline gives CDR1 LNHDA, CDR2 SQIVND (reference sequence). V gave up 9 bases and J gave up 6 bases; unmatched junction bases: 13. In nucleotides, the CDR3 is TGTGCCAGCAACGCCGGGACAGGAGTACTCGAGCAGTACTTC. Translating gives CASNAGTGVLEQYF.

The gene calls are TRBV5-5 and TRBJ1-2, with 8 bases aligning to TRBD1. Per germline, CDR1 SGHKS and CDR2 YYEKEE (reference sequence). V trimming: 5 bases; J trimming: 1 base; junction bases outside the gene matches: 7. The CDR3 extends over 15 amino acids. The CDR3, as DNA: TGTGCCAGCAGTCGGACAGGGACGGATAACTATGGCTACACCTTC. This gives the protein CASSRTGTDNYGYTF.

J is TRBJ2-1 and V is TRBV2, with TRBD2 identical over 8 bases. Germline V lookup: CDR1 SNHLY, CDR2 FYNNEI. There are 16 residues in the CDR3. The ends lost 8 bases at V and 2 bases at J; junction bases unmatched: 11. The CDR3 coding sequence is TGTGCCAGCGGAGGACTAGCAGCAGTACCCTACAATGAGCAGTTCTTC. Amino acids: CASGGLAAVPYNEQFF.

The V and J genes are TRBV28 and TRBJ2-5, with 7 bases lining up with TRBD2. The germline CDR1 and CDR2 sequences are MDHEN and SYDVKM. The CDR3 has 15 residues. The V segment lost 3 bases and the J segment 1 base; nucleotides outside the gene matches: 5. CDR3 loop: CASSFGGGIQETQYF. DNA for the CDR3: TGTGCCAGCAGTTTTGGGGGGGGGATCCAAGAGACCCAGTACTTC. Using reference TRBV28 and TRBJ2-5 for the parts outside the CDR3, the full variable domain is DVKVTQSSRYLVKRTGEKVFLECVQDMDHENMFWYRQDPGLGLRLIYFSYDVKMKEKGDIPEGYSVSREKKERFSLILESASTNQTSMYLCASSFGGGIQETQYFGPGTRLLVL.